The TCR beta chain under discussion was sequenced for a study of cytomegalovirus exposure and HLA in healthy donors. A word on this clone: The antigen remains unidentified.

Trimming removed 4 bases at V and 1 base at J, with 13 bases between. The CDR3 consists of 15 residues. Germline V gene sequence: CDR1 MGHRA, CDR2 YSYEKL. Notes on the study in general: Accounts indicate the classifier identified cytomegalovirus status with strong specificity and sensitivity. Productive status was seen about 87% or about 30% of the time for most TCR beta V segments in an earlier analysis. Relative to equally common others, HLA-associated TCR beta chains showed greater clonal expansion in a later analysis. Confirmation was obtained in vitro that a few CMV-associated chains are specific for CMV antigens.

Amplification used 60 Vbeta primers and 13 Jbeta primers. Some clones are missing from TCRdb's copy, which holds only in-frame ones; the method was immunoSEQ multiplex PCR. The data show 100,000 to 150,000 clones, roughly 72% seen once. The TCR originated in a male donor in good health and CMV-seronegative. Material: PBMCs. V usage is TRBV4-1 and J usage is TRBJ2-5, with D possibly being TRBD1 (5 bases). CDR3 sequence: CASSLAGPVQETQYF. In nucleotides, the CDR3 is TGCGCCAGCAGCCTCGCAGGGCCGGTCCAAGAGACCCAGTACTTC.